This T cell receptor (beta chain) originates from a study of T-cell memory formation after mild COVID-19. Turning to the study itself: In these data, TCR clusters were largely donor specific.

Study-level findings and limits: Contracting CD4+ clones were located mainly in CM and EM, and CD8+ clones in EMRA.

This clonotype came up a few times. Its specificity is not known. The V gene's germline CDR1 is SGHRS and CDR2 YFSETQ. V lost 2 bases to trimming and J lost 7 bases, with 21 bases between them. The CDR3 consists of 16 residues. TCRdb passed the 5' RACE reads through MiXCR, listing each CDR3 protein once. In the table there are roughly 310,000 distinct CDR3 sequences, 15% of which are singletons. The chain recombines TRBV5-1 with TRBJ1-2, with D maybe TRBD1 (5 bases). The source material was PBMCs or a T cell subset sorted from them (not recorded which). The receptor was derived from a man aged 18 to 35 who had mild COVID-19 (a few samples of this study predate the infection). Cell type and time point are not known. The CDR3 bases are TGCGCCAGCAGCTTATGGGGACGGAGTCTCTCTTCTGGCTACACCTTC. It is translated as CASSLWGRSLSSGYTF.